This T cell receptor (beta chain) was identified in a study of Ad26.COV2.S vaccination and SARS-CoV-2 variants. At the level of the study: The donor belonged to the COV1001 Ad26.COV2.S trial arm.

CDR3 length: 15 residues. Profiling relied on immunoSEQ multiplex PCR, and the TCRdb table lists in-frame clones only, not all of them. The sample includes roughly 400,000 clones, around 92% seen only once; the top ten take more than 1.5%. Treatment in this sample: some 20 received Ad26.COV2.S at low or high dose, single or two shots; roughly 5 received placebo; per-sample allocation not given. Day 63 after the first vaccine or placebo injection was the time point for sampling. The V call is TRBV21-1, the J call TRBJ2-7; TRBD2 is the table's D call and was not checked against the DNA. TRBV21-1 is noted as a pseudogene. Sequencing used peripheral blood, obtained in a trial of Ad26.COV2.S vaccine versus placebo. This clonotype was sampled from a person aged 18-65 years who received the Ad26.COV2.S COVID-19 vaccine or a placebo. Written as DNA, the CDR3 is TGTGCCAGCAGCAATGAAGTAGCGGGGGGCTACGAGCAGTACTTC. This gives the protein CASSNEVAGGYEQYF.